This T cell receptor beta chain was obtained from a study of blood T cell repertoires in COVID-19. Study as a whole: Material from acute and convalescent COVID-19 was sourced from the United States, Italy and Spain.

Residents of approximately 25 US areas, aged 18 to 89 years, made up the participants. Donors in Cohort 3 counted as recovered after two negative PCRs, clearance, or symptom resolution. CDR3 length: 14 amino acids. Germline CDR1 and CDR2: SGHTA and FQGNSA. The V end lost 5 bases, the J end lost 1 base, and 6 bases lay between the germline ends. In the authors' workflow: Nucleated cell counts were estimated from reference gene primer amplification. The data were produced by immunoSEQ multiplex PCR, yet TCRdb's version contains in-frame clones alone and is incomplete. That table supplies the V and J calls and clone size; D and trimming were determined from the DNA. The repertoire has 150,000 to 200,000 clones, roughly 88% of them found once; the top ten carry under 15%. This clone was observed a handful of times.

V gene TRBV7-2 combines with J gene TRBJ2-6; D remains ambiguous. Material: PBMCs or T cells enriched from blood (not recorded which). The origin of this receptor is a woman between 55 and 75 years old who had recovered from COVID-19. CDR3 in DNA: TGTGCCAGCAGCCCAGGATCTGGGGCCAACGTCCTGACTTTC. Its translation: CASSPGSGANVLTF.